The rows below give T cell receptor beta chains drawn from one sample of a study of blood T cell repertoires in COVID-19. The repertoire was sequenced with immunoSEQ multiplex PCR; TCRdb's copy has only in-frame clones and lacks some. The data show 350,000 to 450,000 clones, roughly 90% seen once. The sample taken for sequencing was PBMCs or T cells enriched from blood (not recorded which). The source is a woman aged 18-35 years who had been exposed to COVID-19. The CDR3 runs from the conserved cysteine through the conserved F or W. A D gene is named only where the DNA matches it firmly. Size values are once, few and many counts, or a class for expanded clones, and some rows have none.

D	V	size	J	CDR3	DNA
-	TRBV15	-	TRBJ1-1	CATSRVIGSTEAFF	TGTGCCACCAGCAGAGTGATAGGGAGCACTGAAGCTTTCTTT
TRBD1	TRBV7-8	-	TRBJ1-2	CASSSEGAYGYTF	TGTGCCAGCAGCTCCGAGGGGGCGTATGGCTACACCTTC
-	TRBV28	-	TRBJ2-5	CASSSTSYSETQYF	TGTGCCAGCAGCTCCACTAGCTATTCGGAGACCCAGTACTTC
TRBD2	TRBV6-5	-	TRBJ2-7	CASSSPTSGRINEQYF	TGTGCCAGCAGTTCCCCGACTAGCGGGAGGATCAACGAGCAGTACTTC
-	TRBV12-3/TRBV12-4	-	TRBJ1-6	CASSSGIGSPLHF	TGTGCCAGCAGCTCGGGAATCGGTTCACCCCTCCACTTT
-	TRBV5-4	-	TRBJ2-7	CASSLGSSYEQYF	TGTGCCAGCAGCTTGGGGAGTTCCTACGAGCAGTACTTC
-	TRBV6-5	-	TRBJ1-1	CASSYYDRNTEAFF	TGTGCCAGCAGTTACTATGACAGGAACACTGAAGCTTTCTTT
TRBD2	TRBV28	few	TRBJ2-4	CASSSSGRAEAKNIQYF	TGTGCCAGCAGTTCTAGCGGGAGGGCGGAAGCCAAAAACATTCAGTACTTC
-	TRBV4-1	-	TRBJ1-1	CASSQEGTKRNTEAFF	TGCGCCAGCAGCCAAGAGGGGACAAAGAGGAACACTGAAGCTTTCTTT
TRBD2	TRBV28	once	TRBJ2-7	CASPPDPSTSGITHYEQYF	TGTGCCAGCCCCCCTGACCCCTCGACTAGCGGGATTACCCACTACGAGCAGTACTTC
TRBD2	TRBV7-2	-	TRBJ2-7	CASSSQAGGEQYF	TGTGCCAGCAGCTCTCAAGCGGGAGGCGAGCAGTACTTC
-	TRBV29-1	-	TRBJ1-1	CSVSTEAFF	TGCAGCGTCTCCACTGAAGCTTTCTTT
TRBD2	TRBV28	-	TRBJ2-5	CASSILALAGPWETQYF	TGTGCCAGCAGTATCCTCGCACTAGCGGGGCCCTGGGAGACCCAGTACTTC
-	TRBV7-9	once	TRBJ2-7	CASSAQTNREQYF	TGTGCCAGCAGCGCCCAGACTAACCGCGAGCAGTACTTC
-	TRBV29-1	-	TRBJ2-1	CSVDVGSSYNEQFF	TGCAGCGTTGATGTGGGGAGCTCCTACAATGAGCAGTTCTTC
TRBD1	TRBV10-1	once	TRBJ1-1	CASSESGQEGTEAFF	TGCGCCAGCAGTGAGTCGGGACAGGAGGGGACTGAAGCTTTCTTT
-	TRBV10-3	few	TRBJ1-6	CAISEQGIGSPLHF	TGTGCCATCAGTGAACAGGGTATTGGGTCACCCCTCCACTTT
-	TRBV10-3	-	TRBJ2-2	CAIRRTENTGELFF	TGTGCCATCAGAAGGACAGAGAACACCGGGGAGCTGTTTTTT
TRBD2	TRBV4-3	-	TRBJ2-7	CASSQGIAGASYEQYF	TGCGCCAGCAGCCAAGGTATAGCGGGGGCATCCTACGAGCAGTACTTC
TRBD2	TRBV7-6	-	TRBJ2-1	CASSLHSSGRGSEQFF	TGTGCCAGCAGCCTTCACTCTAGCGGGAGGGGGAGTGAGCAGTTCTTC
TRBD2	TRBV4-3	-	TRBJ2-1	CASSHDLAGGRNEQFF	TGCGCCAGCAGCCACGATCTAGCGGGGGGGCGCAATGAGCAGTTCTTC
-	TRBV29-1	-	TRBJ1-4	CSVETTGQREKLFF	TGCAGCGTTGAAACTACAGGTCAGAGGGAAAAACTGTTTTTT
-	TRBV14	-	TRBJ2-3	CASSQGTVTDTQYF	TGTGCCAGCAGCCAAGGCACGGTCACAGATACGCAGTATTTT
TRBD2	TRBV4-1	-	TRBJ2-7	CASNDIAGPSYEQYF	TGCGCCAGCAACGATATAGCGGGACCTTCCTACGAGCAGTACTTC
TRBD1	TRBV13	-	TRBJ2-7	CASSAGDRGWYEQYF	TGTGCCAGCAGCGCCGGGGACAGGGGTTGGTACGAGCAGTACTTC
-	TRBV9	-	TRBJ1-2	CASSALGVGYGYTF	TGTGCCAGCAGCGCCCTCGGGGTCGGCTATGGCTACACCTTC
TRBD1	TRBV4-2	-	TRBJ2-3	CASSPTTGGSLKPTDTQYF	TGTGCCAGCAGCCCGACTACAGGGGGCTCCCTGAAACCCACAGATACGCAGTATTTT
-	TRBV27	-	TRBJ2-7	CASSLLTGLYEQYF	TGTGCCAGCAGTTTATTAACAGGCCTCTACGAGCAGTACTTC
-	TRBV4-3	-	TRBJ1-2	CASSQDFQENYGYTF	TGCGCCAGCAGCCAAGATTTTCAGGAAAACTATGGCTACACCTTC
-	TRBV7-8	-	TRBJ2-1	CASSLAQTGGNEQFF	TGTGCCAGCAGCTTAGCGCAAACCGGGGGCAATGAGCAGTTCTTC
TRBD1	TRBV3-1/TRBV3-2	few	TRBJ2-5	CASSVTQGARETQYF	TGTGCCAGCAGCGTAACCCAGGGGGCGAGGGAGACCCAGTACTTC
TRBD1	TRBV28	-	TRBJ2-5	CASGQVQETQYF	TGTGCCAGCGGACAGGTTCAAGAGACCCAGTACTTC
TRBD1	TRBV28	once	TRBJ1-5	CASRPIQGARSNQPQHF	TGTGCCAGCAGACCCATCCAGGGGGCGAGAAGCAATCAGCCCCAGCATTTT
TRBD1	TRBV7-2	-	TRBJ1-5	CASSQGQGGQHF	TGTGCCAGCAGCCAGGGACAGGGGGGCCAGCATTTT
-	TRBV5-8	once	TRBJ1-1	CASSLQFLPNTEAFF	TGTGCCAGCAGCCTACAGTTTTTACCGAACACTGAAGCTTTCTTT
TRBD1	TRBV9	-	TRBJ2-3	CASSVEQGYTQYF	TGTGCCAGCAGCGTAGAACAGGGGTATACGCAGTATTTT
-	TRBV19	-	TRBJ1-2	CASKDRPNYGYTF	TGTGCCAGCAAGGACAGACCTAACTATGGCTACACCTTC
-	TRBV6-1	-	TRBJ2-7	CASSDYGTEDEQYF	TGTGCCAGCAGTGATTACGGCACGGAGGACGAGCAGTACTTC
TRBD2	TRBV28	-	TRBJ2-7	CASSPWTSGSYEQYF	TGTGCCAGCAGTCCCTGGACTAGCGGGAGTTACGAGCAGTACTTC
TRBD2	TRBV5-4	-	TRBJ2-5	CASTWTSGGETQYF	TGTGCCAGCACTTGGACTAGCGGGGGGGAGACCCAGTACTTC
TRBD1	TRBV28	-	TRBJ2-2	CASSRGQGRTGELFF	TGTGCCAGCAGTCGAGGACAGGGTCGCACCGGGGAGCTGTTTTTT
-	TRBV29-1	-	TRBJ2-6	CSVEGGRSGANVLTF	TGCAGCGTTGAGGGGGGGCGCTCTGGGGCCAACGTCCTGACTTTC
TRBD2	TRBV5-6	-	TRBJ2-3	CASSSPGLAKDTQYF	TGTGCCAGCAGCTCCCCCGGACTAGCTAAAGATACGCAGTATTTT
TRBD1	TRBV30	-	TRBJ1-2	CAWNRGDYGYTF	TGTGCCTGGAACAGGGGGGACTATGGCTACACCTTC
-	TRBV30	-	TRBJ2-7	CALRGGSIISYEQYF	TGTGCCCTAAGAGGTGGGAGTATCATCTCCTACGAGCAGTACTTC
-	TRBV4-1	once	TRBJ1-2	CASSQAGTTDNYGYTF	TGCGCCAGCAGCCAAGCCGGGACAACAGACAACTATGGCTACACCTTC
-	TRBV25-1	few	TRBJ1-1	CASQSLEYAEAFF	TGTGCCAGCCAATCCCTTGAGTACGCTGAAGCTTTCTTT
TRBD1	TRBV11-3	-	TRBJ2-5	CASSPDRGQMETQYF	TGTGCCAGCAGCCCGGACAGGGGGCAGATGGAGACCCAGTACTTC
-	TRBV7-2	-	TRBJ2-5	CASSTPTSHSETQYF	TGTGCCAGCAGCACACCCACTAGTCACTCAGAGACCCAGTACTTC
-	TRBV29-1	-	TRBJ2-5	CSVVGGETQYF	TGCAGCGTTGTGGGGGGAGAGACCCAGTACTTC
-	TRBV2	-	TRBJ2-3	CASRRTSTDTQYF	TGTGCCAGCAGGCGAACTAGCACAGATACGCAGTATTTT
-	TRBV19	-	TRBJ2-2	CASSIRRGALTGELFF	TGTGCCAGTAGTATAAGACGAGGAGCGCTTACCGGGGAGCTGTTTTTT
-	TRBV4-1	-	TRBJ2-7	CASSQTPGANEQYF	TGCGCCAGCAGCCAAACCCCAGGGGCCAACGAGCAGTACTTC
-	TRBV5-8	-	TRBJ2-7	CASSLSTGPHEQYF	TGTGCCAGCAGCTTGAGTACAGGGCCCCACGAGCAGTACTTC
TRBD2	TRBV7-2	-	TRBJ2-7	CASSHRTSGSYEQYF	TGTGCCAGCAGTCACAGGACTAGCGGTTCCTACGAGCAGTACTTC
-	TRBV30	-	TRBJ1-1	CAWSHSLNTEAFF	TGTGCCTGGAGTCACAGCTTGAACACTGAAGCTTTCTTT
-	TRBV7-8	-	TRBJ1-1	CASSLSAEAFF	TGTGCCAGCAGCTTATCCGCTGAAGCTTTCTTT